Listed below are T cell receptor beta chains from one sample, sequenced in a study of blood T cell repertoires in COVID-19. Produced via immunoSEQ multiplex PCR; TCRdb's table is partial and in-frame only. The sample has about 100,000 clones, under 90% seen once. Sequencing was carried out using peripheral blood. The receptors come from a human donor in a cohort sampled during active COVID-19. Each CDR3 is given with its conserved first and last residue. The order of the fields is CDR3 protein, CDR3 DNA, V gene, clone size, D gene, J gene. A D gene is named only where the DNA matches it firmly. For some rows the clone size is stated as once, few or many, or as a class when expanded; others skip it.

CDR3: CASSTHSGSYEQYF
DNA: TGTGCCAGCAGCACCCATAGCGGCTCTTACGAGCAGTACTTC
V: TRBV7-2
size: NA
D: NA
J: TRBJ2-7

CDR3: CASSPGDRRNTIYF
DNA: TGTGCCAGCAGTCCGGGGGACCGTAGAAACACCATATATTTT
V: TRBV27
size: NA
D: NA
J: TRBJ1-3

CDR3: CASSLEQGTNEQYF
DNA: TGTGCCAGCAGCTTAGAGCAGGGAACCAACGAGCAGTACTTC
V: TRBV7-8
size: NA
D: NA
J: TRBJ2-7

CDR3: CASSPGQIPSYEQYF
DNA: TGCGCCAGCAGCCCAGGACAGATCCCCTCCTACGAGCAGTACTTC
V: TRBV5-1
size: NA
D: NA
J: TRBJ2-7

CDR3: CSASSIVEQFF
DNA: TGCAGTGCTAGTAGCATCGTTGAGCAGTTCTTC
V: TRBV20-1
size: NA
D: NA
J: TRBJ2-1

CDR3: CASSLAGGGTEAFF
DNA: TGTGCCAGCAGTTTAGCCGGGGGGGGCACTGAAGCTTTCTTT
V: TRBV27
size: NA
D: NA
J: TRBJ1-1

CDR3: CASSRTGEGSPLHF
DNA: TGTGCCAGCAGCAGGACGGGGGAGGGTTCACCCCTCCACTTT
V: TRBV6-5
size: NA
D: NA
J: TRBJ1-6

CDR3: CASSQEGAGGGLAYEQYF
DNA: TGTGCCAGCAGCCAAGAGGGCGCAGGGGGCGGACTAGCCTACGAGCAGTACTTC
V: TRBV14
size: NA
D: NA
J: TRBJ2-7

CDR3: CASSLSGGAEQFF
DNA: TGTGCCAGCAGCTTGAGCGGGGGAGCGGAGCAGTTCTTC
V: TRBV7-9
size: NA
D: TRBD2
J: TRBJ2-1

CDR3: CASSPTVGTRETQYF
DNA: TGTGCCAGCAGCCCAACGGTCGGGACTCGGGAGACCCAGTACTTC
V: TRBV5-5
size: NA
D: NA
J: TRBJ2-5

CDR3: CSASDSSYEQYF
DNA: TGCAGTGCTAGTGACAGCTCCTACGAGCAGTACTTC
V: TRBV20-1
size: NA
D: NA
J: TRBJ2-7

CDR3: CASSQDLLQGYGNTIYF
DNA: TGTGCCAGCAGCCAAGATCTCCTCCAGGGCTACGGAAACACCATATATTTT
V: TRBV3-1/TRBV3-2
size: NA
D: NA
J: TRBJ1-3

CDR3: CASSLALAGGPPQYF
DNA: TGCGCCAGCAGCTTGGCCTTAGCGGGAGGGCCCCCGCAGTATTTT
V: TRBV5-1
size: NA
D: TRBD2
J: TRBJ2-3

CDR3: CASSQISSGNTIYF
DNA: TGCGCCAGCAGCCAAATTAGCTCTGGAAACACCATATATTTT
V: TRBV4-1
size: NA
D: NA
J: TRBJ1-3

CDR3: CASSPPAYRSGYTF
DNA: TGTGCCAGCTCACCACCGGCGTATAGGAGTGGCTACACCTTC
V: TRBV18
size: NA
D: NA
J: TRBJ1-2

CDR3: CASSPDRGRREKLFF
DNA: TGTGCCAGCAGCCCCGACAGGGGGCGACGGGAAAAACTGTTTTTT
V: TRBV5-6
size: NA
D: TRBD1
J: TRBJ1-4

CDR3: CASSLSEKLFF
DNA: TGTGCCAGCAGCTTGAGTGAAAAACTGTTTTTT
V: TRBV7-9
size: NA
D: NA
J: TRBJ1-4

CDR3: CASSELTSGSYNEQFF
DNA: TGTGCCAGCAGTGAATTGACTAGCGGGAGCTACAATGAGCAGTTCTTC
V: TRBV25-1
size: once
D: TRBD2
J: TRBJ2-1

CDR3: CASSSNNQPQHF
DNA: TGTGCCAGCAGCTCAAACAATCAGCCCCAGCATTTT
V: TRBV7-2
size: NA
D: NA
J: TRBJ1-5

CDR3: CASSLRGLAGDSYEQYF
DNA: TGCGCCAGCAGCTTGAGGGGACTAGCGGGAGACTCCTACGAGCAGTACTTC
V: TRBV5-1
size: NA
D: TRBD2
J: TRBJ2-7

CDR3: CASSLRFLAGGPFYEQYF
DNA: TGTGCCAGCAGTTTACGGTTTCTAGCGGGGGGGCCTTTCTACGAGCAGTACTTC
V: TRBV27
size: NA
D: TRBD2
J: TRBJ2-7

CDR3: CASSVGSGYTTDTQYF
DNA: TGTGCCAGCAGCGTAGGTAGCGGGTACACCACAGATACGCAGTATTTT
V: TRBV9
size: NA
D: TRBD2
J: TRBJ2-3

CDR3: CASSYGGPETQYF
DNA: TGTGCCAGCAGTTATGGAGGTCCAGAGACCCAGTACTTC
V: TRBV6-2/TRBV6-3
size: NA
D: NA
J: TRBJ2-5

CDR3: CASSSHISGSSADTQYF
DNA: TGTGCCAGCAGCTCCCACATCAGCGGGAGTAGCGCAGATACGCAGTATTTT
V: TRBV9
size: NA
D: TRBD2
J: TRBJ2-3

CDR3: CAISESRVSTPYEQYF
DNA: TGTGCCATCAGTGAGTCGAGAGTTAGCACCCCCTACGAGCAGTACTTC
V: TRBV10-3
size: once
D: NA
J: TRBJ2-7

CDR3: CASSRSGDNLEQYF
DNA: TGTGCCAGCAGTCGGTCAGGGGATAATCTCGAGCAGTACTTC
V: TRBV27
size: once
D: NA
J: TRBJ2-7

CDR3: CASREGEKTNTGELFF
DNA: TGTGCCAGCCGGGAAGGCGAGAAGACAAACACCGGGGAGCTGTTTTTT
V: TRBV7-6
size: NA
D: NA
J: TRBJ2-2

CDR3: CASSDTGRNTEAFF
DNA: TGTGCCAGCAGCGATACCGGGAGAAACACTGAAGCTTTCTTT
V: TRBV5-6
size: NA
D: NA
J: TRBJ1-1

CDR3: CASSPQDRWDVYTF
DNA: TGTGCCAGCTCACCTCAGGACAGGTGGGATGTCTACACCTTC
V: TRBV18
size: NA
D: TRBD1
J: TRBJ1-2

CDR3: CASTPSDRVVYGYTF
DNA: TGTGCCAGTACCCCATCGGACAGGGTAGTCTATGGCTACACCTTC
V: TRBV19
size: NA
D: TRBD1
J: TRBJ1-2

CDR3: CASSPRTSWADTQYF
DNA: TGCGCCAGCAGCCCGCGGACTAGCTGGGCAGATACGCAGTATTTT
V: TRBV5-1
size: NA
D: TRBD2
J: TRBJ2-3

CDR3: CASSTPQRGGGGGELFF
DNA: TGTGCCAGCAGCACCCCCCAGCGGGGGGGCGGAGGCGGGGAGCTGTTTTTT
V: TRBV11-2
size: NA
D: TRBD2
J: TRBJ2-2

CDR3: CASSPLDPNYGYTF
DNA: TGTGCCAGCAGCCCACTAGACCCCAACTATGGCTACACCTTC
V: TRBV7-8
size: NA
D: NA
J: TRBJ1-2

CDR3: CASSQGPGGYGYTF
DNA: TGTGCCAGCAGCCAAGGTCCAGGGGGCTATGGCTACACCTTC
V: TRBV3-1/TRBV3-2
size: once
D: TRBD1
J: TRBJ1-2

CDR3: CASSFAGGRWETQYF
DNA: TGTGCCAGCAGCTTTGCAGGGGGACGGTGGGAGACCCAGTACTTC
V: TRBV7-9
size: NA
D: TRBD1
J: TRBJ2-5

CDR3: CASSEQRMVVGTQYF
DNA: TGTGCCAGCAGTGAACAGCGGATGGTAGTGGGGACCCAGTACTTC
V: TRBV2
size: NA
D: NA
J: TRBJ2-5

CDR3: CASSQATLTGPQGYTF
DNA: TGTGCCAGCAGCCAAGCTACCCTGACAGGGCCTCAGGGCTACACCTTC
V: TRBV3-1/TRBV3-2
size: few
D: TRBD1
J: TRBJ1-2

CDR3: CASSPGTGDEKLFF
DNA: TGCGCCAGCAGCCCTGGGACAGGGGACGAAAAACTGTTTTTT
V: TRBV5-1
size: NA
D: TRBD1
J: TRBJ1-4

CDR3: CATSSGQGNTEAFF
DNA: TGTGCCACCAGCAGTGGACAGGGGAACACTGAAGCTTTCTTT
V: TRBV15
size: NA
D: TRBD1
J: TRBJ1-1

CDR3: CASSVAFGDEQFF
DNA: TGTGCCAGCAGCGTAGCTTTCGGGGATGAGCAGTTCTTC
V: TRBV9
size: NA
D: NA
J: TRBJ2-1

CDR3: CASSRTSGTTGVYEQYF
DNA: TGTGCCAGCAGCCGGACTAGCGGGACCACCGGGGTCTACGAGCAGTACTTC
V: TRBV7-9
size: NA
D: TRBD2
J: TRBJ2-7

CDR3: CASSQVSAGGPNEQFF
DNA: TGTGCCAGCAGCCAAGTATCTGCGGGAGGGCCGAATGAGCAGTTCTTC
V: TRBV3-1/TRBV3-2
size: NA
D: TRBD2
J: TRBJ2-1

CDR3: CASSVVDRGIYGGYTF
DNA: TGTGCCAGCAGCGTAGTAGATAGGGGGATTTATGGGGGCTACACCTTC
V: TRBV9
size: NA
D: NA
J: TRBJ1-2

CDR3: CASSQEASRHNEQFF
DNA: TGCGCCAGCAGCCAAGAAGCTAGTCGACACAATGAGCAGTTCTTC
V: TRBV4-1
size: NA
D: NA
J: TRBJ2-1

CDR3: CASSLQTGGTEAFF
DNA: TGTGCCAGCAGCCTACAGACAGGGGGCACTGAAGCTTTCTTT
V: TRBV7-2
size: NA
D: TRBD1
J: TRBJ1-1

CDR3: CASSAITGVTNEKLFF
DNA: TGTGCCAGCAGTGCAATCACAGGGGTAACTAATGAAAAACTGTTTTTT
V: TRBV25-1
size: NA
D: TRBD1
J: TRBJ1-4

CDR3: CAISESNRGTYEQYF
DNA: TGTGCCATCAGTGAGTCGAATAGGGGGACCTACGAGCAGTACTTC
V: TRBV10-3
size: NA
D: NA
J: TRBJ2-7

CDR3: CSVGTGSSNQPQHF
DNA: TGCAGCGTGGGGACAGGGTCTAGCAATCAGCCCCAGCATTTT
V: TRBV29-1
size: NA
D: TRBD1
J: TRBJ1-5

CDR3: CASSKQDAYNEQFF
DNA: TGTGCCAGCAGCAAACAGGACGCCTACAATGAGCAGTTCTTC
V: TRBV7-9
size: NA
D: NA
J: TRBJ2-1

CDR3: CASTRSGTSFNEQFF
DNA: TGTGCCAGCACGCGCTCCGGGACTAGCTTTAATGAGCAGTTCTTC
V: TRBV2
size: NA
D: TRBD2
J: TRBJ2-1

CDR3: CASSQELPGGRRAEAFF
DNA: TGCGCCAGCAGCCAAGAACTGCCAGGCGGCAGGCGGGCTGAAGCTTTCTTT
V: TRBV4-3
size: NA
D: NA
J: TRBJ1-1

CDR3: CASSQILDRANEKLFF
DNA: TGCGCCAGCAGTCAAATCCTGGACAGGGCTAATGAAAAACTGTTTTTT
V: TRBV23-1
size: NA
D: TRBD1
J: TRBJ1-4

CDR3: CASRPTGGADKNIQYF
DNA: TGTGCCAGCAGACCAACAGGGGGCGCTGACAAAAACATTCAGTACTTC
V: TRBV6-6
size: NA
D: TRBD1
J: TRBJ2-4

CDR3: CASSPRGGEETQYF
DNA: TGTGCCAGCTCACCAAGAGGAGGGGAAGAGACCCAGTACTTC
V: TRBV18
size: NA
D: NA
J: TRBJ2-5

CDR3: CASSYRQGAKYEQYF
DNA: TGTGCCAGCAGTTACCGACAGGGGGCTAAGTACGAGCAGTACTTC
V: TRBV6-6
size: NA
D: TRBD1
J: TRBJ2-7